This T cell receptor beta chain was found in a study of cytomegalovirus exposure and HLA in healthy donors. Findings and limits, study-wide: Previous analysis showed most TCR beta V segments were productive about 87% or about 30% of the time. DRB1 had the most TCR associations and HLA-C the fewest, a later analysis found, with rates varying by HLA locus. Per a later analysis, about 15,000 TCR beta sequences showed association with HLA alleles at 0.05 false discovery rate. Presence/absence comparisons presumed near-even sequencing depth among donors.

This clone has only a few counts. Antigen specificity is unknown. Primers included in the PCR were 60 Vbeta and 13 Jbeta primers. Profiled with immunoSEQ multiplex PCR; TCRdb holds only in-frame clones, not every one. Of 150,000 to 200,000 clones listed, 76% are singletons. V lost 4 bases, J lost 9 bases, and 8 bases stayed unmatched. The V gene's germline CDR1 is GTSNPN and CDR2 SVGIG (reference sequence). The CDR3 is 13 amino acids. This clonotype was sampled from a man in his sixties in good health and CMV-seronegative. The genes are TRBV30 and TRBJ2-1, with TRBD2 matching over 8 bases. Sequenced: PBMCs. The CDR3 region is CAWKTGGASEQFF. The CDR3, as DNA: TGTGCCTGGAAAACCGGGGGGGCAAGTGAGCAGTTCTTC. The full variable domain, with the rest looked up from reference TRBV30 and TRBJ2-1, is SQTIHQWPATLVQPVGSPLSLECTVEGTSNPNLYWYRQAAGRGLQLLFYSVGIGQISSEVPQNLSASRPQDRQFILSSKKLLLSDSGFYLCAWKTGGASEQFFGPGTRLTVL.